The 27 T cell receptor beta chains listed next were all sequenced from one sample in a study of cytomegalovirus exposure and HLA in healthy donors. Data came from immunoSEQ multiplex PCR; TCRdb stores just in-frame clones and leaves some out. The table shows 190,000 or so clones, with roughly 84% occurring only once. Sequenced material: PBMCs. The receptors stem from a woman aged 18 to 35 in good health and CMV-seropositive.

This clone was observed once. This sequence joins TRBV7-2 and TRBJ2-3, with D perhaps TRBD1 (5 bases). Germline V gene sequence: CDR1 SGHTA, CDR2 FQGNSA. The germline V and J ends were trimmed by 4 bases and 4 bases, with 6 bases remaining between them. This CDR3 comprises 12 residues. The CDR3 here is CASSSGSDTQYF. DNA for the CDR3: TGTGCCAGCAGCTCAGGGTCAGATACGCAGTATTTT.

This clone was seen a single time. The CDR3 nucleotides read TGTGCCAGCAGTTACTCCAGGGGACAGGGGGCGCGTGGCTACACCTTC. Protein: CASSYSRGQGARGYTF. The chain combines TRBV6-5 with TRBJ1-2; 12 positions match TRBD1. The germline gives CDR1 MNHEY, CDR2 SVGAGI. The CDR3 covers 16 residues. The junction had 6 bases not matched to a gene; V was cut back by 0 bases and J by 7 bases.

The chain employs TRBV5-6 and TRBJ2-1; D is possibly TRBD1 (6 bases). CDR3 length: 15 residues. Germline V gene lookup returns CDR1 SGHDT and CDR2 YYEEEE. V shed 4 bases and J shed 5 bases, with 16 bases lying between them. The CDR3 nucleotides read TGTGCCAGCAGCCCCCGGTGGGGGCTCAACAATGAGCAGTTCTTC. Its translation is CASSPRWGLNNEQFF.

The V call is TRBV7-9, the J call TRBJ2-5; 9 bases fit TRBD1. V shed 1 base and J 5 bases; nucleotides not matched to a gene: 5. Germline V gene lookup returns CDR1 SEHNR and CDR2 FQNEAQ (reference sequence). The CDR3 is 15 residues long. DNA for the CDR3: TGTGCCAGCAGCTTAGTCTCAGGACAGGGGGAGACCCAGTACTTC. Protein product: CASSLVSGQGETQYF.

In DNA, the CDR3 is TGCGCCAGCAGCCAGGGAGCGGTCGTTTCCTACGAGCAGTACTTC. This gives the protein CASSQGAVVSYEQYF. The gene calls are TRBV4-1 and TRBJ2-7; maybe TRBD2 (5 bases). Trimming stripped 3 bases from V and 1 base from J, with 13 bases between. The germline gives CDR1 MGHRA, CDR2 YSYEKL. The CDR3 totals 15 residues.

This CDR3 is CASSRSPGYGYTF. The DNA of the CDR3 is TGTGCCAGCAGTCGATCCCCGGGGTATGGCTACACCTTC. The V and J genes are TRBV27 and TRBJ1-2; D gene ambiguous. The ends were cut back, 5 bases at V and 5 bases at J, with 12 bases in the middle. Germline values: CDR1 MNHEY, CDR2 SMNVEV (reference sequence). This CDR3 is 13 amino acids long.

The rearrangement joins TRBV18 to TRBJ2-7; tentatively, D is TRBD2 (5 bases). The germline gives CDR1 KGHSH, CDR2 LQKENI. This CDR3 has 14 residues. Deletions cut 2 bases from V and 6 bases from J, with 14 bases between. The CDR3 DNA reads TGTGCCAGCTCACCAGACCGGGATCAAGGCGAGCAGTACTTC. Translation gives CASSPDRDQGEQYF.

This chain uses TRBV9 with TRBJ1-6; tentative D call: TRBD1 (5 bases). V lost 1 base, J lost 13 bases, and 12 bases lay in between. Germline loops: CDR1 SGDLS, CDR2 YYNGEE. This CDR3 has 13 residues. CDR3 amino acids: CASSVQGGWPLHF. The CDR3 DNA is TGTGCCAGCAGCGTACAGGGAGGGTGGCCCCTCCACTTT.

This sequence joins TRBV10-3 and TRBJ1-6, with D perhaps TRBD1 (6 bases). In germline, CDR1 is ENHRY, CDR2 SYGVKD. The V and J ends lost 10 bases and 0 bases respectively, with 13 bases between them. There are 15 residues in the CDR3. The CDR3 sequence is CATQTGSSYNSPLHF. CDR3 in DNA: TGTGCCACACAGACAGGTAGCTCCTATAATTCACCCCTCCACTTT.

The J gene is TRBJ2-7, the V gene TRBV5-4; no clear D. The CDR3 extends over 14 amino acids. Trimming removed 0 bases from V and 0 bases from J, with 7 bases in between. Germline CDR1 SGHNT, CDR2 YYREEE (reference sequence). DNA of the CDR3: TGTGCCAGCAGCTTGGGAGAGAGCTCCTACGAGCAGTACTTC. This codes for CASSLGESSYEQYF. The complete variable domain, with remaining parts taken from reference TRBV5-4 and TRBJ2-7, reads ETGVTQSPTHLIKTRGQQVTLRCSSQSGHNTVSWYQQALGQGPQFIFQYYREEENGRGNFPPRFSGLQFPNYSSELNVNALELDDSALYLCASSLGESSYEQYFGPGTRLTVT.

The CDR3 DNA follows: TGTGCCAGCAGTTACTCGACTAGCGGGATTTACGAGCAGTACTTC. Residues: CASSYSTSGIYEQYF. This chain links TRBV6-5 with TRBJ2-7, with 11 bases lining up with TRBD2. The CDR3 is made up of 15 amino acids. V shed 0 bases, J shed 4 bases, and the junction held 2 bases outside the gene matches. CDR1 is MNHEY and CDR2 is SVGAGI in the germline V gene.

The count of this clone is one. The chain links TRBV30 to TRBJ1-2; no reliable D call. The CDR3 length is 15 residues. Germline CDR1 and CDR2: GTSNPN and SVGIG (reference sequence). V lost 4 bases to trimming and J lost 7 bases, with 22 bases between them. CDR3: CAWTRRLAWRTGYTF. The DNA of the CDR3 is TGTGCCTGGACACGGAGGTTGGCCTGGCGGACTGGCTACACCTTC. Drawing the rest from reference TRBV30 and TRBJ1-2, the complete variable domain is SQTIHQWPATLVQPVGSPLSLECTVEGTSNPNLYWYRQAAGRGLQLLFYSVGIGQISSEVPQNLSASRPQDRQFILSSKKLLLSDSGFYLCAWTRRLAWRTGYTFGSGTRLTVV.

The chain is built from TRBV5-6 and TRBJ1-4; D might be TRBD1 (6 bases). V lost 5 bases to trimming and J lost 4 bases, with 12 bases between them. The CDR3 sequence is 14 residues long. Per germline, CDR1 SGHDT and CDR2 YYEEEE. Here the CDR3 DNA reads TGTGCCAGCAGTTTACAGGGAAATAATGAAAAACTGTTTTTT. Its protein product is CASSLQGNNEKLFF.

The V call is TRBV9, the J call TRBJ2-2; 7 nucleotides line up with TRBD2. This CDR3 is built from 15 residues. V lost 2 bases to trimming and J lost 4 bases; unmatched junction nucleotides: 5. Germline loops: CDR1 SGDLS, CDR2 YYNGEE. In DNA, the CDR3 is TGTGCCAGCAGCGTCTCTAGCGGAGCCACCGGGGAGCTGTTTTTT. Its translation: CASSVSSGATGELFF.

The count of this clone is one. The V call is TRBV10-3, the J call TRBJ1-1; TRBD1 might be the D (5 bases). The CDR3 has 15 amino acids. Trimming removed 0 bases at V and 3 bases at J, with 11 bases between. Germline loops: CDR1 ENHRY, CDR2 SYGVKD. As DNA, the CDR3 is TGTGCCATCAGTGAGTCGATTGACAGTTACACTGAAGCTTTCTTT. It yields the protein CAISESIDSYTEAFF.

The rearrangement links TRBV5-4 to TRBJ2-2; D uncertain. Trimming removed 4 bases at V and 4 bases at J, with 5 bases between. CDR1 is SGHNT, CDR2 YYREEE, per germline (reference sequence). The CDR3 length is 12 residues. CDR3 sequence (DNA): TGTGCCAGCAGCCTTTCCACCGGGGAGCTGTTTTTT. Translation: CASSLSTGELFF.

This clone was seen at least ten times. The chain links TRBV23-1 to TRBJ1-2, with TRBD1 as a possible D gene (5 bases). TRBV23-1 is known as an ORF, though its function is uncertain. The V end lost 2 bases, the J end lost 8 bases, and 18 bases lay between the germline ends. This CDR3 comprises 15 residues. The CDR3 coding sequence is TGCGCCAGCAGTCAAAAGGGAAACAGGCTGGAAGGCTACACCTTC. Protein product: CASSQKGNRLEGYTF.

The rearrangement links TRBV5-1 to TRBJ2-5, with 8 nucleotides matching TRBD1. The CDR3 is 14 residues long. Germline V gene lookup returns CDR1 SGHRS and CDR2 YFSETQ. V lost 4 bases, J lost 3 bases, and 5 bases stayed unmatched. Here the CDR3 DNA reads TGCGCCAGCAGCCCGGGACAGGTTAAAGAGACCCAGTACTTC. Amino acid sequence: CASSPGQVKETQYF.

This rearrangement joins TRBV6-6 to TRBJ1-5, with 9 bases identical to TRBD1. This CDR3 spans 16 amino acids. The germline gives CDR1 MNHNY, CDR2 SVGAGI (reference sequence). Losses at the gene ends were 7 bases for V and 5 bases for J; bases not matched to a gene: 12. The CDR3 coding sequence is TGTGCCAGCAACACAGGGGGCCGTAGGATATATCAGCCCCAGCATTTT. Translation: CASNTGGRRIYQPQHF.

This chain joins TRBV7-1 and TRBJ2-7; the match to TRBD1 covers 8 bases. TRBV7-1 is an ORF, and what it does is uncertain. Unmatched junction bases numbered 9, after V lost 4 bases and J lost 7 bases. The CDR3 totals 14 residues. The CDR3 nucleotides are TGTGCCAGCAGCTTACAAGGACAGGGCGAAGAGCAGTACTTC. Residues: CASSLQGQGEEQYF.

The rearrangement links TRBV7-7 to TRBJ2-5, with D possibly matching TRBD1 (6 bases). Trimming took off 5 bases at V and 0 bases at J, with 10 bases between the two ends. The CDR3 is 14 amino acids. Germline V gene sequence: CDR1 SSHAT, CDR2 FNYEAQ (reference sequence). Here the CDR3 DNA reads TGTGCCAGCAGCGTAGGGACACACCAAGAGACCCAGTACTTC. This encodes CASSVGTHQETQYF.

The V call is TRBV5-1, the J call TRBJ1-4, with D hard to call. The germline V and J ends were trimmed by 3 bases and 4 bases, with 13 bases remaining between them. The CDR3 spans 15 residues. Germline CDR1 and CDR2: SGHRS and YFSETQ. CDR3 in DNA: TGCGCCAGCAGCTCGGCCGGGATACATAATGAAAAACTGTTTTTT. Translating it yields CASSSAGIHNEKLFF.

This chain joins TRBV4-2 and TRBJ2-2; 10 bases are shared with TRBD1. The CDR3 is made up of 18 amino acids. Germline lookup yields CDR1 LGHNA and CDR2 YNFKEQ. Trimming removed 0 bases from V and 6 bases from J; junction bases left unmatched: 10. Written as DNA, the CDR3 is TGTGCCAGCAGCCAAGAATTGGGGACAGGGGTACGGGCCGGGGAGCTGTTTTTT. Translated: CASSQELGTGVRAGELFF.

Here the CDR3 reads CASSTVGQNYGYTF. The CDR3, as DNA: TGTGCCAGCAGCACGGTGGGGCAAAACTATGGCTACACCTTC. V is TRBV5-6 and J is TRBJ1-2; the D gene is possibly TRBD1 (5 bases). The germline gives CDR1 SGHDT, CDR2 YYEEEE. V lost 4 bases, J lost 2 bases, and 12 bases lay in between. The CDR3 spans 14 residues.

The CDR3 loop is CASRGTSGGRNEQFF. CDR3 in DNA: TGTGCCAGCAGGGGGACTAGCGGGGGACGGAATGAGCAGTTCTTC. The V gene is TRBV27, the J gene TRBJ2-1, with TRBD2 matching over 14 bases. The trim removed 6 bases at V and 7 bases at J, leaving 5 bases unmatched. The CDR3 spans 15 residues. Looked up from germline, CDR1 is MNHEY and CDR2 is SMNVEV (reference sequence).

This rearrangement joins TRBV6-6 to TRBJ1-1; TRBD1 matches at 9 bases. The trim removed 6 bases at V and 5 bases at J, leaving 7 bases unmatched. This CDR3 contains 14 residues. Germline V CDR1 and CDR2: MNHNY, SVGAGI (reference sequence). DNA for the CDR3: TGTGCCAGCAGCACGGGACAGGGAACAACTGAAGCTTTCTTT. It yields the protein CASSTGQGTTEAFF.

The chain carries TRBV2 and TRBJ1-5, with D hard to call. The germline CDR1 and CDR2 sequences are SNHLY and FYNNEI. The CDR3 has 14 amino acids. V lost 8 bases, J lost 2 bases, and 13 bases lay in between. This CDR3 is CASCPGSGNQPQHF. CDR3 DNA sequence: TGTGCCAGCTGTCCGGGGTCAGGCAATCAGCCCCAGCATTTT. The full variable domain, rest sourced from reference TRBV2 and TRBJ1-5, is EPEVTQTPSHQVTQMGQEVILRCVPISNHLYFYWYRQILGQKVEFLVSFYNNEISEKSEIFDDQFSVERPDGSNFTLKIRSTKLEDSAMYFCASCPGSGNQPQHFGDGTRLSIL.